This T cell receptor (beta chain) originates from a study of T cell responses to AZD1222 COVID-19 vaccine. Note on this clone: Its target is unknown.

Only in-frame clones appear in the TCRdb table, and some are missing; sequencing was by immunoSEQ multiplex PCR. The sample carries about 76,000 clones, more than 70% recorded once. Trimming cost V 4 bases and J 3 bases, with 9 bases left between them. The CDR3 consists of 13 residues. Germline V gene sequence: CDR1 ENHRY, CDR2 SYGVKD. Study results and caveats: Repertoire sampling happened only post peak T cell response. A mostly white British donor set with more females was recruited, and clonal diversity was possibly underestimated. AZD1222 recipients seropositive at baseline numbered only five to seven.

The sequence was obtained from an adult in good health. This sequence joins TRBV10-3 and TRBJ1-2; D gene ambiguous. This sample comprised peripheral blood, obtained on day 0 of AZD1222 vaccination. CDR3 protein: CAISVGEYYGYTF. CDR3 DNA: TGTGCCATCAGTGTAGGAGAATACTATGGCTACACCTTC.